These T cell receptor beta chains were read from a single sample in a study of beta chain features in type 1 diabetes. Measured with immunoSEQ multiplex PCR; TCRdb has only the in-frame clones, and not every one. The sample holds 200,000 to 300,000 clones, roughly a tenth seen once. The specimen sequenced was naive CD4+ T cells from blood. The source of these receptors is a man in his thirties or forties with type 1 diabetes. The CDR3 runs from the conserved cysteine through the conserved F or W. The order of the fields is D gene, V gene, J gene, clone size, CDR3 DNA, CDR3 protein. A D gene is named only where the DNA matches it firmly. Clone size is given for some rows only: seen once, a few or many times, or a class if the clone is expanded.

>.|TRBV6-6|TRBJ1-5|few
TGTGCCAGCAGTTGGGGCAGTTCTAGCAATCAGCCCCAGCATTTT
CASSWGSSSNQPQHF
>.|TRBV5-8|TRBJ2-3|.
TGTGCCAGCAGCTTGGATGGGGGCATCACAGATACGCAGTATTTT
CASSLDGGITDTQYF
>.|TRBV7-8|TRBJ2-3|.
TGTGCCAGCAGCGCAAACATCAGGATTCGCACAGATACGCAGTATTTT
CASSANIRIRTDTQYF
>.|TRBV6-6|TRBJ2-7|.
TGTGCCAGCAGTTACCGACAGGTGAACTCCTACGAGCAGTACTTC
CASSYRQVNSYEQYF
>.|TRBV5-1|TRBJ2-7|few
TGCGCCAGCAGCTTGGCAGGGTCCTCCTACGAGCAGTACTTC
CASSLAGSSYEQYF
>TRBD2|TRBV5-4|TRBJ2-3|few
TGTGCCAGCAGCCTGACTAGCGGAACCACAGATACGCAGTATTTT
CASSLTSGTTDTQYF
>.|TRBV7-2|TRBJ2-7|.
TGTGCCAGCAGCCCAGGGGGGCCGACCGGCTACGAGCAGTACTTC
CASSPGGPTGYEQYF
>.|TRBV5-1|TRBJ2-3|.
TGCGCCAGCAGCGGAGCTTTCGCTGATACGCAGTATTTT
CASSGAFADTQYF
>TRBD1|TRBV10-3|TRBJ1-2|.
TGTGCCATCAGAGGGACAGGGTATAGAGCATACGGTGGCTACACCTTC
CAIRGTGYRAYGGYTF
>.|TRBV29-1|TRBJ2-3|few
TGCAGCGTTGAAGATGCCCCCTACGGCACAGATACGCAGTATTTT
CSVEDAPYGTDTQYF
>TRBD2|TRBV5-1|TRBJ2-7|few
TGCGCCAGCAAGGGGCGGGGGACCTCCTACGAGCAGTACTTC
CASKGRGTSYEQYF
>TRBD2|TRBV28|TRBJ2-1|few
TGTGCCAGCAGAAAATCACTAGCGGGGGTGGATGAGCAGTTCTTC
CASRKSLAGVDEQFF
>.|TRBV2|TRBJ1-1|.
TGTGCCAGCAGTCCCGGCAGGGGCCCCACTGAAGCTTTCTTT
CASSPGRGPTEAFF
>TRBD1|TRBV2|TRBJ1-2|.
TGTGCCAGCAAAGAACAGACAGGGTCCTATGGCTACACCTTC
CASKEQTGSYGYTF
>.|TRBV11-2|TRBJ2-2|few
TGTGCCAGCAGCTTAGTCGGCGGGGAGCTGTTTTTT
CASSLVGGELFF
>.|TRBV11-2|TRBJ2-3|.
TGTGCCAGCAGCCCCACCTCCTACGGGAATACGCAGTATTTT
CASSPTSYGNTQYF